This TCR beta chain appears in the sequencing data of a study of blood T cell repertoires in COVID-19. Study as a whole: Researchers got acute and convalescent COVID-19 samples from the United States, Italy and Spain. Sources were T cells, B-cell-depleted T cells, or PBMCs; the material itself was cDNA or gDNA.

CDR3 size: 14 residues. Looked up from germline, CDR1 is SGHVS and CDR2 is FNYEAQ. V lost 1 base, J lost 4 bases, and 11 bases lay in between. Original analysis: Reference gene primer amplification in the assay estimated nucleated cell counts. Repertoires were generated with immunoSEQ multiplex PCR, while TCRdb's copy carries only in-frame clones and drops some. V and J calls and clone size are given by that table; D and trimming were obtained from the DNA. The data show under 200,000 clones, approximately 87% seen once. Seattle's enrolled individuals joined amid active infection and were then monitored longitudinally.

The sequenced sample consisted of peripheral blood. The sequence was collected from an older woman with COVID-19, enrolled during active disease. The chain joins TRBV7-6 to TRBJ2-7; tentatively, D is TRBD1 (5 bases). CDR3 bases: TGTGCCAGCAGCTTAGTGCCAGGGAATTACGAGCAGTACTTC. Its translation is CASSLVPGNYEQYF.